Each of the 27 T cell receptor beta chains below was sequenced from the same sample in a study of shared clonotypes between healthy human individuals. TCRdb keeps only in-frame clones here, not all; method: immunoSEQ multiplex PCR. The repertoire has roughly 570,000 clones, 95% to 98% of them found once; the top ten carry 0.25% to 0.35%. Naive CD8 cells, CD45RO-negative and positively selected for CCR7, excluded terminally differentiated effector memory CD45RA+ cells. What was sequenced was naive CD8+ T cells sorted from blood. These receptors originate from a man aged 25 to 40 in good health.

The chain is built from TRBV7-9 and TRBJ2-7, with D unresolved. V lost 4 bases and J lost 4, with 11 bases in between. The V gene's germline CDR1 is SEHNR and CDR2 FQNEAQ (reference sequence). The CDR3 runs to 13 residues. This CDR3 reads CASSSDGGYEQYF. CDR3 nucleotides: TGTGCCAGCAGCTCGGATGGTGGTTACGAGCAGTACTTC.

This sequence joins TRBV27 and TRBJ2-3; TRBD2 aligns across 13 bases. V lost 4 bases and J lost 4; bases outside the gene matches: 8. Germline CDR1 is MNHEY and CDR2 is SMNVEV (reference sequence). This CDR3 is built from 17 residues. The CDR3 DNA reads as TGTGCCAGCAGTTACAGGACTAGCGGGAGTGTCCCAGATACGCAGTATTTT. Its protein product is CASSYRTSGSVPDTQYF.

The rearrangement joins TRBV27 to TRBJ1-2, with 7 bases matching TRBD1. The CDR3 length is 13 residues. Per germline, CDR1 MNHEY and CDR2 SMNVEV (reference sequence). With 5 bases clipped from V and 3 bases from J, the junction kept 3 bases outside the gene matches. The DNA of the CDR3 is TGTGCCAGCAGTACGGGACAGCACTATGGCTACACCTTC. The encoded protein is CASSTGQHYGYTF.

Here the CDR3 DNA reads TGTGCCAGCACCACATGGGCCAGTTCCACAGATACGCAGTATTTT. Amino acids: CASTTWASSTDTQYF. This rearrangement joins TRBV27 to TRBJ2-3; no firm D call. The CDR3 sequence is 15 residues long. V was pared by 7 bases and J by 2 bases, with 16 bases between. Germline CDR1 MNHEY, CDR2 SMNVEV (reference sequence).

The chain links TRBV2 to TRBJ2-2; D remains ambiguous. The CDR3 loop spans 13 amino acids. The germline V gene has CDR1 SNHLY and CDR2 FYNNEI. V lost 10 bases, J lost 1 base, and 10 bases lay in between. CDR3 DNA sequence: TGTGCCACAATACTTGGGAACACCGGGGAGCTGTTTTTT. It translates to CATILGNTGELFF.

The chain uses TRBV6-5 and TRBJ2-5, with 7 positions matching TRBD2. Germline assignment: CDR1 MNHEY and CDR2 SVGAGI. V lost 6 bases and J lost 2; bases outside the gene matches: 6. The CDR3 is made up of 14 amino acids. The CDR3 DNA follows: TGTGCCAGCAGGAAGCGGGACTTACAAGAGACCCAGTACTTC. It codes for CASRKRDLQETQYF.

This chain links TRBV4-3 with TRBJ2-1; 11 bases fit TRBD2. The junction had 3 bases not matched to a gene; V was cut back by 1 base and J by 4 bases. This CDR3 comprises 16 residues. Germline V gene data show CDR1 as LGHNA and CDR2 as YSLEER. As DNA, the CDR3 is TGCGCCAGCAGCCAAGGGGTAGCGGGAGGGTACAATGAGCAGTTCTTC. Amino acid sequence: CASSQGVAGGYNEQFF.

The chain has TRBV7-9 and TRBJ2-3, with TRBD1 matching 8 bases. The CDR3 runs 15 residues. V lost 1 base to trimming and J lost 4 bases; unmatched junction nucleotides: 4. Germline CDR1 SEHNR, CDR2 FQNEAQ (reference sequence). The DNA for the CDR3 is TGTGCCAGCAGCTTAGGGCCAGGGGGCGCAGATACGCAGTATTTT. It translates to CASSLGPGGADTQYF.

CDR3 in DNA: TGTGCCAGCAGCCTACTAGCCCTAAGCACAGATACGCAGTATTTT. The encoded protein is CASSLLALSTDTQYF. The V call is TRBV7-2, the J call TRBJ2-3; possibly TRBD2 for D (6 bases). This CDR3 has 15 amino acids. V gave up 5 bases and J gave up 0 bases, with 12 bases separating them. Germline V lookup: CDR1 SGHTA, CDR2 FQGNSA.

The chain uses TRBV7-9 and TRBJ2-7; D remains ambiguous. Trimming cost V 4 bases and J 4 bases, with 11 bases left between them. CDR1 and CDR2 (germline): SEHNR, FQNEAQ (reference sequence). The CDR3 is made up of 13 amino acids. The CDR3 nucleotides read TGTGCCAGCAGCTCCTCGGCGAGTTACGAGCAGTACTTC. Its translation: CASSSSASYEQYF. Looking up the rest from reference TRBV7-9 and TRBJ2-7 gives the full variable domain: DTGVSQNPRHKITKRGQNVTFRCDPISEHNRLYWYRQTLGQGPEFLTYFQNEAQLEKSRLLSDRFSAERPKGSFSTLEIQRTEQGDSAMYLCASSSSASYEQYFGPGTRLTVT.

Here the CDR3 DNA reads TGTGCCAGCAGTTCCAGCAGGGGAGCCACTGAAGCTTTCTTT. Residues: CASSSSRGATEAFF. The rearrangement joins TRBV6-5 to TRBJ1-1, with D possibly matching TRBD1 (6 bases). Trimming pared 4 bases from V and 4 bases from J, leaving 13 bases between. The CDR3 covers 14 residues. CDR1 is MNHEY and CDR2 is SVGAGI in the germline V gene.

The gene calls are TRBV4-3 and TRBJ2-1, with D perhaps TRBD1 (5 bases). The CDR3 loop spans 15 amino acids. Germline values: CDR1 LGHNA, CDR2 YSLEER. The V end lost 1 base, the J end lost 7 bases, and 14 bases lay between the germline ends. DNA of the CDR3: TGCGCCAGCAGCCAAGGGACAAGCCCCAGGAATGAGCAGTTCTTC. This gives the protein CASSQGTSPRNEQFF.

This clone has a single count. V and J are TRBV9 and TRBJ2-2; 10 bases are a match to TRBD2. The V gene end was trimmed by 6 bases and the J gene end by 2 bases; junction bases not matched to a gene: 10. CDR3 size: 17 residues. Germline-derived CDR1 and CDR2 are SGDLS and YYNGEE. CDR3 protein: CASKGKTSGKNTGELFF. As DNA, the CDR3 is TGTGCCAGCAAGGGGAAAACTAGCGGGAAAAACACCGGGGAGCTGTTTTTT.

The genes are TRBV30 and TRBJ2-2, with D perhaps matching TRBD1 (6 bases). Per germline, CDR1 GTSNPN and CDR2 SVGIG (reference sequence). CDR3 length: 14 amino acids. V lost 3 bases and J lost 6, with 14 bases in between. The chain's CDR3 is CAWSRDNSPGELFF. The DNA of the CDR3 is TGTGCCTGGAGCCGGGACAACTCCCCCGGGGAGCTGTTTTTT.

This sequence joins TRBV5-4 and TRBJ2-2, with 7 nucleotides matching TRBD1. The CDR3 spans 15 residues. V gave up 4 bases and J gave up 0 bases; unmatched junction bases: 3. Germline CDR1 and CDR2: SGHNT and YYREEE (reference sequence). CDR3 sequence: CASSPGQPNTGELFF. CDR3 coding DNA: TGTGCCAGCAGCCCGGGACAGCCGAACACCGGGGAGCTGTTTTTT.

The chain carries TRBV6-6 and TRBJ2-1, with a possible D match to TRBD2 (5 bases). Per the germline V gene, CDR1 is MNHNY and CDR2 is SVGAGI (reference sequence). The CDR3 is 14 amino acids. Trimming took 2 bases from V and 3 from J, leaving 8 bases between them. The CDR3 loop is CASSYVGNYNEQFF. The DNA of the CDR3 is TGTGCCAGCAGTTACGTCGGGAACTACAATGAGCAGTTCTTC.

The gene calls are TRBV9 and TRBJ2-7; no definite D call. CDR1 and CDR2 from the germline V gene are SGDLS and YYNGEE. V gave up 0 bases and J gave up 2 bases, with 6 bases separating them. This CDR3 is built from 13 residues. DNA for the CDR3: TGTGCCAGCAGCGTAGATGACACCTACGAGCAGTACTTC. It encodes CASSVDDTYEQYF.

This clone has just one count. The rearrangement joins TRBV29-1 to TRBJ2-5; a weak D match, TRBD2 (6 bases). Per the germline V gene, CDR1 is SQVTM and CDR2 is ANQGSEA. The CDR3 sequence is 14 residues long. V lost 3 bases and J 4 bases, leaving 15 bases between the germline ends. The CDR3 is CSVEHPGRGETQYF. The CDR3, as DNA: TGCAGCGTTGAGCACCCAGGGCGGGGAGAGACCCAGTACTTC.

The chain recombines TRBV5-5 with TRBJ2-7; 8 bases map to TRBD1. V trimming: 5 bases; J trimming: 4 bases; junction bases outside the gene matches: 11. This CDR3 has 15 amino acids. Germline V lookup: CDR1 SGHKS, CDR2 YYEKEE (reference sequence). The DNA of the CDR3 is TGTGCCAGCAGATGGACCGGGACAGGAACTTACGAGCAGTACTTC. Amino acids: CASRWTGTGTYEQYF.

V gene TRBV7-9 combines with J gene TRBJ2-2; no reliable D call. The length of the CDR3 is 12 residues. V was pared by 5 bases and J by 7 bases, with 8 bases between. The V gene's germline CDR1 is SEHNR and CDR2 FQNEAQ (reference sequence). The CDR3: CASSLDVGELFF. CDR3 nucleotides: TGTGCCAGCAGCCTCGACGTCGGGGAGCTGTTTTTT.

The chain joins TRBV28 to TRBJ1-5; D unclear. The CDR3 runs to 12 residues. Germline V gives CDR1 MDHEN, CDR2 SYDVKM. V lost 5 bases to trimming and J lost 5 bases, with 7 bases between them. The CDR3 protein is CASSENHQPQHF. CDR3 DNA sequence: TGTGCCAGCAGTGAGAACCATCAGCCCCAGCATTTT.

As for this clone: A read error may produce the germline difference seen at one junction end. The chain has TRBV5-8 and TRBJ2-7; D ambiguous. This CDR3 comprises 9 residues. Germline V lookup: CDR1 SGHTS, CDR2 YDEGEE. Here the CDR3 reads CASSSTTPF. The CDR3, as DNA: TGTGCCAGCAGCTCAACGACGCCCTTC.

This chain uses TRBV5-1 with TRBJ1-1; TRBD1 matches at 7 bases. The CDR3 is 14 residues long. Per the germline V gene, CDR1 is SGHRS and CDR2 is YFSETQ. After removal of 7 bases from V and 5 bases from J, the junction contained 11 bases not matched to a gene. The CDR3 is CASQGGHGITEAFF. Written as DNA, the CDR3 is TGCGCCAGCCAGGGGGGTCATGGGATAACTGAAGCTTTCTTT.

Note on this clone: The same CDR3 can be traced to other DNA sequences in this sample. This chain connects TRBV27 to TRBJ2-1, with D possibly being TRBD2 (5 bases). Trimming pared 6 bases from V and 8 bases from J, leaving 11 bases between. The CDR3 length is 12 residues. The V gene's germline CDR1 is MNHEY and CDR2 SMNVEV (reference sequence). CDR3 residues: CASSLHGDEQFF. CDR3 in DNA: TGTGCCAGCAGCCTACACGGGGATGAGCAGTTCTTC.

The V gene is TRBV11-2, the J gene TRBJ2-1; D possibly matches TRBD1 or TRBD2 (5 bases each). V lost 5 bases, J lost 7 bases, and 15 bases lay in between. CDR1 SGHAT and CDR2 FQNNGV come from the germline V gene. The CDR3 is 14 amino acids. CDR3 in amino acids: CASSAVPWGNEQFF. The CDR3 coding sequence is TGTGCCAGCAGCGCGGTCCCATGGGGGAATGAGCAGTTCTTC.

The V and J genes are TRBV9 and TRBJ2-3; 7 bases fit TRBD1. The germline V gene has CDR1 SGDLS and CDR2 YYNGEE. The CDR3 contains 15 residues. Trimming took 4 bases from V and 3 from J; bases not matched to a gene: 8. CDR3: CASSTRDSRTDTQYF. For the CDR3, the DNA is TGTGCCAGCAGCACCCGGGACAGCAGGACAGATACGCAGTATTTT.

V gene TRBV6-1 combines with J gene TRBJ2-1, with 9 bases lining up with TRBD2. CDR1 MNHNS and CDR2 SASEGT come from the germline V gene. With 2 bases clipped from V and 7 bases from J, the junction kept 9 bases outside the gene matches. The CDR3 is made up of 16 amino acids. This CDR3 reads CASSERGGRALNEQFF. As DNA, the CDR3 is TGTGCCAGCAGTGAAAGGGGCGGGAGGGCCCTAAATGAGCAGTTCTTC.